A single sample gave rise to the 15 T cell receptor beta chains below, sequenced in a study of T cell changes during pregnancy in multiple sclerosis. Repertoires were generated with immunoSEQ multiplex PCR, while TCRdb's copy carries only in-frame clones and drops some. The sample has more than 50,000 clones, about 89% seen once. Sequenced here: CD4+ T cells from peripheral blood mononuclear cells, sampled after pregnancy. Receptors were obtained from a female donor in good health, enrolled as a control in a pregnancy study.

The V gene is TRBV5-4, the J gene TRBJ2-7; 7 positions match TRBD2. V lost 3 bases, J lost 1 base, and 4 bases stayed unmatched. Germline V lookup: CDR1 SGHNT, CDR2 YYREEE (reference sequence). The CDR3 length is 14 residues. In DNA form, the CDR3 reads TGTGCCAGCAGCTCGGGACTACTGTCCTACGAGCAGTACTTC. Translated: CASSSGLLSYEQYF. Full variable domain (outside the CDR3, taken from reference TRBV5-4 and TRBJ2-7): ETGVTQSPTHLIKTRGQQVTLRCSSQSGHNTVSWYQQALGQGPQFIFQYYREEENGRGNFPPRFSGLQFPNYSSELNVNALELDDSALYLCASSSGLLSYEQYFGPGTRLTVT.

The rearrangement links TRBV11-3 to TRBJ2-5; D might be TRBD1 (6 bases). Trimming cost V 3 bases and J 4 bases, with 12 bases left between them. The germline gives CDR1 SGHNT, CDR2 YENEEA. The CDR3 loop spans 14 amino acids. In DNA form, the CDR3 reads TGTGCCAGCAGCTTTACACAGGGAGTAGAGACCCAGTACTTC. Translated: CASSFTQGVETQYF.

The genes are TRBV5-3 and TRBJ2-7, with D tentatively TRBD2 (7 bases). TRBV5-3 is labeled an ORF, and its function is uncertain. The V end was cut by 0 bases, the J end by 5 bases, with 15 bases between. The CDR3 is 15 amino acids. This CDR3 is CARSLEGGGVNEQYF. The CDR3 region has the DNA TGTGCCAGAAGCTTGGAGGGGGGGGGCGTTAACGAGCAGTACTTC.

This clone was seen once. The rearrangement joins TRBV6-5 to TRBJ1-2, with TRBD1 matching over 7 bases. The CDR3 consists of 14 residues. Germline CDR1 reads MNHEY; CDR2 reads SVGAGI. V dropped 3 bases and J dropped 9; count of bases not matched to a gene: 10. For the CDR3, the DNA is TGTGCCAGCAGTTATTCCTTCGACAGGGTCAGCTACACCTTC. Its translation is CASSYSFDRVSYTF.

The chain joins TRBV5-5 to TRBJ2-5; TRBD2 is a possible D gene (5 bases). Germline assignment: CDR1 SGHKS and CDR2 YYEKEE (reference sequence). V was pared by 5 bases and J by 3 bases, with 17 bases between. This CDR3 has 15 residues. The CDR3 loop is CASRKTGLPEETQYF. CDR3 bases: TGTGCCAGCAGGAAGACTGGACTCCCGGAAGAGACCCAGTACTTC. Filled out from reference TRBV5-5 and TRBJ2-5, the complete variable domain reads DAGVTQSPTHLIKTRGQQVTLRCSPISGHKSVSWYQQVLGQGPQFIFQYYEKEERGRGNFPDRFSARQFPNYSSELNVNALLLGDSALYLCASRKTGLPEETQYFGPGTRLLVL.

This chain uses TRBV6-6 with TRBJ1-1; no reliable D call. The CDR3 is 11 residues long. The V end lost 5 bases, the J end lost 3 bases, and 4 bases lay between the germline ends. From germline, CDR1 is MNHNY and CDR2 SVGAGI (reference sequence). The CDR3 here is CASSPDTEAFF. As DNA, the CDR3 is TGTGCCAGCAGTCCCGACACTGAAGCTTTCTTT.

This rearrangement joins TRBV2 to TRBJ2-5, with 8 bases that match TRBD2. Germline V lookup: CDR1 SNHLY, CDR2 FYNNEI. The ends lost 5 bases at V and 8 bases at J; junction bases unmatched: 10. This CDR3 is 14 amino acids long. CDR3 sequence reads: CASSMLAGPPTQYF. CDR3 DNA sequence: TGTGCCAGCAGTATGTTAGCGGGGCCCCCCACCCAGTACTTC.

CDR3 residues: CASSLGGGQASEAFF. For the CDR3, the DNA is TGCGCCAGCAGCTTAGGCGGGGGGCAAGCCTCTGAAGCTTTCTTT. The gene calls are TRBV5-1 and TRBJ1-1; weak D call: TRBD1 (6 bases). The germline V gene has CDR1 SGHRS and CDR2 YFSETQ. Trimming took off 2 bases at V and 6 bases at J, with 17 bases between the two ends. The CDR3 runs to 15 residues. Based on the CDR3 plus reference TRBV5-1 and TRBJ1-1, the full variable domain is KAGVTQTPRYLIKTRGQQVTLSCSPISGHRSVSWYQQTPGQGLQFLFEYFSETQRNKGNFPGRFSGRQFSNSRSEMNVSTLELGDSALYLCASSLGGGQASEAFFGQGTRLTVV.

The chain is built from TRBV7-9 and TRBJ1-5; 8 bases match TRBD1. The germline CDR1 and CDR2 sequences are SEHNR and FQNEAQ (reference sequence). The ends lost 4 bases at V and 1 base at J; junction bases unmatched: 9. CDR3 length: 17 residues. The CDR3 DNA follows: TGTGCCAGCAGCTCATCCGGGACAGGAGAAAGCAATCAGCCCCAGCATTTT. Protein product: CASSSSGTGESNQPQHF.

J is TRBJ2-3 and V is TRBV6-4; 7 bases map to TRBD2. The germline V gene has CDR1 MRHNA and CDR2 SNTAGT. The CDR3 has 15 amino acids. V lost 3 bases to trimming and J lost 2 bases; unmatched junction nucleotides: 5. CDR3 nucleotides: TGTGCCAGCAGTGAGCGAGCGGGGTTCACAGATACGCAGTATTTT. Protein: CASSERAGFTDTQYF.

This chain connects TRBV11-2 to TRBJ1-4; possible D gene TRBD1, 6 bases. The CDR3 covers 16 residues. The V end was cut by 4 bases, the J end by 4 bases, with 16 bases between. Germline assignment: CDR1 SGHAT and CDR2 FQNNGV. The chain's CDR3 is CASSSRGQSSNEKLFF. The CDR3, as DNA: TGTGCCAGCAGCTCTAGAGGACAGTCAAGTAATGAAAAACTGTTTTTT.

The chain recombines TRBV4-1 with TRBJ1-1, with unresolved D. The CDR3 has 16 amino acids. Germline-derived CDR1 and CDR2 are MGHRA and YSYEKL. Trimming shortened V by 2 bases and J by 1 base, and 14 bases separated the two germline ends. The CDR3 region has the DNA TGCGCCAGCAGCCAATTCCCGCCGAGAGGGAACACTGAAGCTTTCTTT. Its protein product is CASSQFPPRGNTEAFF.

The CDR3 bases are TGTGCCAGCAGCCGGGACGGGGGAGCTGGTACGCAGTATTTT. Protein product: CASSRDGGAGTQYF. This rearrangement joins TRBV6-5 to TRBJ2-3; D perhaps matches TRBD2 (6 bases). Trimming pared 6 bases from V and 8 bases from J, leaving 18 bases between. The CDR3 length is 14 residues. The germline V gene encodes CDR1 MNHEY and CDR2 SVGAGI.

V gene TRBV7-3 combines with J gene TRBJ2-4; 8 bases agree with TRBD2. V gave up 2 bases and J gave up 8 bases; unmatched junction bases: 2. The germline CDR1 and CDR2 sequences are SGHTA and FQGTGA. This CDR3 comprises 13 residues. This CDR3 reads CASSLSGGDIQYF. The CDR3 coding sequence is TGTGCCAGCAGCTTATCCGGGGGGGACATTCAGTACTTC.

This chain uses TRBV10-3 with TRBJ2-7, with 7 bases identical to TRBD1. Germline lookup yields CDR1 ENHRY and CDR2 SYGVKD. The CDR3 contains 13 residues. Trimming at V came to 6 bases and at J to 0 bases, leaving 2 bases not matched to a gene. DNA for the CDR3: TGTGCCATCAGGGGACAGAGCTCCTACGAGCAGTACTTC. As protein: CAIRGQSSYEQYF.